This T cell receptor (beta chain) was found in a study of kidney transplant recipient with SARS-CoV-2 infection. CDR1 LGHDT and CDR2 YNNKEL come from the germline V gene (reference sequence). V shed 6 bases, J shed 6 bases, and the junction held 8 bases outside the gene matches. The length of the CDR3 is 15 residues. TCRdb fed the reads into MiXCR, producing one record per CDR3 protein. The top ten hold under 7.5% of the sample, which has roughly 250,000 distinct CDR3 sequences, under 30% seen once. This clonotype was counted many times. The clonotype was recovered from a male patient between 25 and 40 years old who had COVID-19 and was a kidney transplant recipient. A subset of T cells may come from the graft donor. Specimen: a blood sample, collected at baseline and around day 120 from a kidney transplant recipient. J is TRBJ2-2 and V is TRBV3-1; TRBD2 matches 9 bases. The chain's CDR3 is CASSAGTSNAGELFF. CDR3 nucleotides: TGTGCCAGCAGTGCCGGGACTAGCAACGCCGGGGAGCTGTTTTTT.